This T cell receptor beta chain was documented in a study of CD8 T cells in ankylosing spondylitis. Study results and limitations: Roughly 8 highly homologous variants formed a TCR beta motif that appeared characteristic of ankylosing spondylitis blood. There was reportedly significant enrichment of clones that were disease-linked in matched ankylosing spondylitis synovial fluid.

The germline CDR1 and CDR2 sequences are KGHDR and SFDVKD. Trimming cost V 5 bases and J 8 bases; bases outside gene matches: 6. This CDR3 contains 13 residues. One entry per CDR3 protein results from TCRdb running MiXCR on the 5' RACE reads. The sample consists of some 840,000 distinct CDR3 sequences, about 10% of them appearing once. This clonotype was seen more than once but under ten times. Its antigen is as yet unknown. The sequenced sample was blood, either unsorted or a sorted T cell fraction (not recorded which). The receptor was isolated from a male donor with ankylosing spondylitis. This sequence joins TRBV24-1 and TRBJ1-2; 8 bases agree with TRBD1. CDR3 amino acids: CATSGQGLYGYTF. CDR3 coding DNA: TGTGCCACCAGTGGACAGGGGCTCTACGGCTACACCTTC.